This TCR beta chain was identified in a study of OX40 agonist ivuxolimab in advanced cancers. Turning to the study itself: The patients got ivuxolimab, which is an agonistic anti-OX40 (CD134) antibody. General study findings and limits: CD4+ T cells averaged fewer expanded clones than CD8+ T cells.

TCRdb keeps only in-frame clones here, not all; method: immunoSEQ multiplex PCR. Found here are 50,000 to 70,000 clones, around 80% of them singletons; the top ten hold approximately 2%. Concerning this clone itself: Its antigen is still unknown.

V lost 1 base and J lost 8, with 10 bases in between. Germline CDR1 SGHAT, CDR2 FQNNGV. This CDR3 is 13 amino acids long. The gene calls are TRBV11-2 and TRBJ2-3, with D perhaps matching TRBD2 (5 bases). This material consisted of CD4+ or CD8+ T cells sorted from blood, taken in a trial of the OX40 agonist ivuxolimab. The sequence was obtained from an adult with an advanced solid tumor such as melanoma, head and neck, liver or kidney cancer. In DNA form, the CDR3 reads TGTGCCAGCAGCTTAGTTCTCGGAGGTACGCAGTATTTT. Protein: CASSLVLGGTQYF.